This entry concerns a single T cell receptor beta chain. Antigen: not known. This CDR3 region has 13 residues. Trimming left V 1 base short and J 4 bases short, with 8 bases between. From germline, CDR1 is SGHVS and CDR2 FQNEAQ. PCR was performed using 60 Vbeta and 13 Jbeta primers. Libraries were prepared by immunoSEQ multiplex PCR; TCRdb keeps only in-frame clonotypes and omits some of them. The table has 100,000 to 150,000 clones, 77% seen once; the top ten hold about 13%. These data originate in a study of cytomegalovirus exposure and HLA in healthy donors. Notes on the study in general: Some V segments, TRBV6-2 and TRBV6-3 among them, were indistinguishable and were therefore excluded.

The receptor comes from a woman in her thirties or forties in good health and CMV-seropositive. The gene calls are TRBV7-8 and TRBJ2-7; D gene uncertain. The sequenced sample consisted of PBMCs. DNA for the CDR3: TGTGCCAGCAGCTTAGGTCTAGATTACGAGCAGTACTTC. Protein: CASSLGLDYEQYF.